This T cell receptor beta chain derives from a study of cytomegalovirus exposure and HLA in healthy donors. General study points: Most of the TCR beta V segments (in an earlier analysis) were productive either about 87% or about 30% of the time. Cytomegalovirus-associated TCR beta chains were listed, numbering more than 150. It is likely that the observed cluster of highly shared sequence variants was a sequencing artifact.

Notes on this clone: Its antigen is unknown.

Researchers ran the PCR with 60 Vbeta and 13 Jbeta primers. Original data processing: In a later analysis, of around 83 million unique beta chains, approximately 10 million appeared in at least two donors. The repertoire was sequenced with immunoSEQ multiplex PCR; TCRdb's copy has only in-frame clones and lacks some. The V and J calls and clone size were taken over from that table, and D and trimming were inferred from the DNA. The data hold roughly 200,000 clones, with roughly four fifths observed a single time. The CDR3 has 15 amino acids. Germline V CDR1 and CDR2: SGHNT, YYREEE (reference sequence). Losses at the gene ends were 4 bases for V and 5 bases for J; bases not matched to a gene: 8.

The sequence came from a man aged 50-60 years in good health and CMV-seronegative. Sequencing was done on a sample of PBMCs. This chain connects TRBV5-4 to TRBJ2-7; 11 bases line up with TRBD1. In DNA, the CDR3 is TGTGCCAGCAGCATATTAGGACAGGGGGCCAACGAGCAGTACTTC. Its translation is CASSILGQGANEQYF.